Presented here are 14 T cell receptor beta chains from one specimen sequenced in a study of CD8 T cells in Susac syndrome. An amount of RNA that ranged from roughly 0.5 to 1 ug was reverse transcribed with random hexamers. TCRdb passed the immunoSEQ multiplex PCR reads through MiXCR, listing each CDR3 protein once. This sample yields about 89,000 distinct CDR3 sequences, of which approximately 92% are seen a single time; 0.32% belongs to the top ten. The sequencing input was CD8+ T cells from PBMCs. The origin of the receptors is a human donor in good health.

The chain couples TRBV27 to TRBJ1-4, with 7 bases fitting TRBD1. Germline trimming cut 5 bases from V and 3 bases from J; bases unmatched to any gene: 6. Per the germline V gene, CDR1 is MNHEY and CDR2 is SMNVEV (reference sequence). The CDR3 length is 15 residues. Here the CDR3 reads CASSDRGLSNEKLFF. The DNA of the CDR3 is TGTGCCAGCAGTGATAGGGGGCTGTCTAATGAAAAACTGTTTTTT.

V and J are TRBV19 and TRBJ1-2, with D unresolved. CDR3 size: 9 residues. CDR1 LNHDA and CDR2 SQIVND come from the germline V gene (reference sequence). The V end lost 5 bases, the J end lost 7 bases, and 2 bases lay between the germline ends. CDR3 region: CASSRGYTF. CDR3 sequence (DNA): TGTGCCAGTAGTCGTGGCTACACCTTC. The complete variable domain, with remaining parts taken from reference TRBV19 and TRBJ1-2, reads DGGITQSPKYLFRKEGQNVTLSCEQNLNHDAMYWYRQDPGQGLRLIYYSQIVNDFQKGDIAEGYSVSREKKESFPLTVTSAQKNPTAFYLCASSRGYTFGSGTRLTVV.

This chain uses TRBV4-2 with TRBJ2-2; the match to TRBD2 covers 14 bases. Germline CDR1 and CDR2: LGHNA and YNFKEQ. V shed 5 bases and J 6 bases; nucleotides not matched to a gene: 5. The CDR3 extends over 16 amino acids. The CDR3, as DNA: TGTGCCAGCAGCTCAAAGGGACTAGCGGGGGCCGGGGAGCTGTTTTTT. Translation gives CASSSKGLAGAGELFF.

The chain couples TRBV13 to TRBJ2-5; D is unclear. Trimming removed 5 bases from V and 5 bases from J, with 12 bases in between. This CDR3 is built from 13 residues. Germline values: CDR1 PRHDT, CDR2 FYEKMQ (reference sequence). This CDR3 is CASSQTLEETQYF. As DNA, the CDR3 is TGTGCCAGCAGCCAAACTCTAGAGGAGACCCAGTACTTC.

This chain joins TRBV18 and TRBJ1-5, with TRBD1 as a possible D gene (6 bases). Germline CDR1 reads KGHSH; CDR2 reads LQKENI. The CDR3 consists of 16 residues. Trimming removed 4 bases at V and 2 bases at J, with 15 bases between. The CDR3 nucleotides read TGTGCCAGCTCACTTTGGACAGTCGTTGGCAATCAGCCCCAGCATTTT. Its translation: CASSLWTVVGNQPQHF.

The count of this clonotype is one. The chain joins TRBV9 to TRBJ2-7; D gene uncertain. Deletions cut 0 bases from V and 2 bases from J, with 9 bases between. CDR3 size: 14 residues. The germline CDR1 and CDR2 sequences are SGDLS and YYNGEE. CDR3 DNA sequence: TGTGCCAGCAGCGTAGGAGTCACAACCTACGAGCAGTACTTC. Translation: CASSVGVTTYEQYF.

The chain is built from TRBV24-1 and TRBJ2-5, with 7 bases aligning to TRBD1. With V trimmed by 6 bases and J by 3 bases, 12 bases remained unmatched. The CDR3 consists of 16 residues. Germline CDR1 reads KGHDR; CDR2 reads SFDVKD. CDR3 region: CATSPINRDREETQYF. For the CDR3, the DNA is TGTGCCACCAGTCCCATCAACCGGGACAGAGAAGAGACCCAGTACTTC.

The V gene is TRBV6-1, the J gene TRBJ1-1; the D gene is possibly TRBD1 (5 bases). Germline CDR1 is MNHNS and CDR2 is SASEGT. The CDR3 covers 16 residues. The V and J ends lost 5 bases and 5 bases respectively, with 21 bases between them. As DNA, the CDR3 is TGTGCCAGCAGTCCAGGCCCAGGGATGGTAGGAACTGAAGCTTTCTTT. This encodes CASSPGPGMVGTEAFF.

This chain uses TRBV29-1 with TRBJ1-2; D not certain. Germline CDR1 reads SQVTM; CDR2 reads ANQGSEA. CDR3 length: 11 amino acids. Trimming cost V 0 bases and J 8 bases, with 7 bases left between them. The CDR3 nucleotides are TGCAGCGTTGAAGAGAGGGTAGGCTACACCTTC. Encoded protein: CSVEERVGYTF.

This chain joins TRBV4-1 and TRBJ2-5, with D hard to call. V dropped 0 bases and J dropped 6 bases, with 11 bases sitting between them. The germline CDR1 and CDR2 sequences are MGHRA and YSYEKL. This CDR3 has 14 amino acids. The CDR3 coding sequence is TGCGCCAGCAGCCAAGAATGGCCAGCCCAGACCCAGTACTTC. This codes for CASSQEWPAQTQYF.

This sequence joins TRBV5-8 and TRBJ1-5; D is undetermined. The CDR3 is 15 amino acids. CDR1 SGHTS and CDR2 YDEGEE come from the germline V gene. V shed 0 bases and J shed 1 base, with 8 bases lying between them. This chain's CDR3 is CASSLGQASNQPQHF. The DNA for the CDR3 is TGTGCCAGCAGCTTGGGTCAGGCAAGCAATCAGCCCCAGCATTTT.

The chain links TRBV19 to TRBJ1-1; D is unclear. Trimming removed 5 bases from V and 5 bases from J, with 15 bases in between. There are 14 residues in the CDR3. CDR1 is LNHDA, CDR2 SQIVND, per germline (reference sequence). CDR3 region: CASSYRNSRTEAFF. The CDR3 DNA sequence: TGTGCCAGTAGTTATCGGAACAGCCGGACTGAAGCTTTCTTT.

This chain uses TRBV7-3 with TRBJ2-1; 8 bases match TRBD2. Trimming removed 2 bases from V and 6 bases from J; junction bases left unmatched: 12. This CDR3 contains 17 residues. The germline V gene encodes CDR1 SGHTA and CDR2 FQGTGA. CDR3 sequence (DNA): TGTGCCAGCAGCTTAGTGGTGTCCGGGGGGGGCGGCAATGAGCAGTTCTTC. It translates to CASSLVVSGGGGNEQFF.

This clonotype was detected only once. The rearrangement links TRBV9 to TRBJ2-3; 7 bases are a match to TRBD1. This CDR3 is 15 amino acids long. The ends lost 2 bases at V and 2 bases at J; junction bases unmatched: 5. CDR1 and CDR2 from the germline V gene are SGDLS and YYNGEE. The DNA for the CDR3 is TGTGCCAGCAGCGTCCTTGGGACAGCCACAGATACGCAGTATTTT. It is translated as CASSVLGTATDTQYF.